This TCR beta chain was profiled in a study of neoadjuvant nivolumab and ipilimumab in lung cancer (dated by TCRdb to 2019 to 2021). Regarding the complete study: Nivolumab was administered intravenously at 3 mg/kg on days 1, 15 and 29, and in the combination arm ipilimumab 1 mg/kg was added on day 1 only. The primary trial endpoint was the major pathologic response (MPR) rate in the intention-to-treat population in each study arm. Of the 45 or so patients with operable NSCLC treated in the trial, roughly 23 were randomized to nivolumab monotherapy and some 21 to nivolumab plus ipilimumab. TCR repertoires in pretherapy (baseline) peripheral blood were compared with TCR repertoires in tumors resected at surgery after neoadjuvant immune checkpoint blockade. Matched pretherapy and resected tumor pairs were analyzed for seven patients: four treated with nivolumab and three with nivolumab plus ipilimumab.

Worth noting for this clone: No antigen is known for it. Base qualities are not recorded, but no much larger clone differs from it by a single base.

Taken with the paper, the label for time point translates to: at surgical resection after neoadjuvant nivolumab +/- ipilimumab. The samples were obtained from NEOSTAR, a phase 2 randomized trial that tested neoadjuvant nivolumab or nivolumab plus ipilimumab, followed by surgery, in operable NSCLC. Reading the germline V gene gives CDR1 KGHSH and CDR2 LQKENI. V lost 5 bases and J lost 0 bases; the stretch between them is 2 bases long. The CDR3 measures 11 amino acids from cysteine to phenylalanine. Here the CDR3 DNA is all that survives: 33 bases in frame from base 1. General study outcomes and caveats: A small number of samples was subjected to TCR sequencing. Tumor T-cell richness and clonality rose from pretherapy to surgery in three of three dual-therapy tumors but in only two of four nivolumab-treated tumors. Richness in tumors resected after neoadjuvant therapy showed a positive correlation with pretherapy blood TCR richness (Spearman R ~ 0.82). No significant correlation was found between TCR clonality and pathologic tumor regression, and only one major-pathologic-response sample was available for the clonality analysis. TCR richness and clonality were greater in resected tumors than in tumor-adjacent uninvolved lung, and increases were seen in more dual-therapy-treated tumors.

Library prep was done by the immunoSEQ multiplex PCR assay. In the paper's pipeline: Repertoires were summarized in terms of richness and clonality, and significantly expanded and contracted clones between pre- and post-therapy samples were identified. What TCRdb holds here is the immuneACCESS table cut down to in-frame rearrangements. Part of the clones is not present; checked against another copy, under half of the missing clones reflect an unresolved V gene, and the others are unexplained. V, J and clone size are taken as reported in that table, and D and trimming were inferred from the DNA itself. For this sample there are 30,000 or so clones; about 83% appear just once. The ten largest clones represent about 5% of the sample.

This sequence uses TRBV18 and TRBJ2-7; the D gene assignment is ambiguous. This sequence originates from an adult with non-small cell lung cancer. This sample comprised tumor tissue, obtained after neoadjuvant nivolumab, alone or with ipilimumab, at or shortly before surgery. The CDR3 sequence is CASSASYEQYF. The nucleotide sequence is TGTGCCAGCTCAGCCTCCTACGAGCAGTACTTC.